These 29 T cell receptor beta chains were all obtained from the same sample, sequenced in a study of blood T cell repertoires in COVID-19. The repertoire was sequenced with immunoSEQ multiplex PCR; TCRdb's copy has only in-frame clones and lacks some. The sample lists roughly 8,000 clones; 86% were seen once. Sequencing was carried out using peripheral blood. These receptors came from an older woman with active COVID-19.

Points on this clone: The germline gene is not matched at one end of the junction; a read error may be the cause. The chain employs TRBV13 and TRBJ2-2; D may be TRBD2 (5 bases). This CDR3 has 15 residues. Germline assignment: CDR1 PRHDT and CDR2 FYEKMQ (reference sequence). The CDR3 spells CASSLGSPNTGELFF. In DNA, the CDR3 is TGTGCCAGCAGCCTAGGGAGTCCGAACACCGGGGAGCTGTTTTTT. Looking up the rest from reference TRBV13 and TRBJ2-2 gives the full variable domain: AAGVIQSPRHLIKEKRETATLKCYPIPRHDTVYWYQQGPGQDPQFLISFYEKMQSDKGSIPDRFSAQQFSDYHSELNMSSLELGDSALYFCASSLGSPNTGELFFGEGSRLTVL.

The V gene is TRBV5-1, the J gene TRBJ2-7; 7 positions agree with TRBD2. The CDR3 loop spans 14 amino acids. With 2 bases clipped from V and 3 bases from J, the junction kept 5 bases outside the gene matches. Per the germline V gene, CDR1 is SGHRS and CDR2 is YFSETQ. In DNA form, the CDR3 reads TGCGCCAGCAGCTTTGAGGGAGGGATCTACGAGCAGTACTTC. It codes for CASSFEGGIYEQYF.

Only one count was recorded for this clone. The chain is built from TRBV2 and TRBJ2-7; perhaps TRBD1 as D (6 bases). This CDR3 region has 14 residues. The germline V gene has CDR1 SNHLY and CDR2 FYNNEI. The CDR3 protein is CSASAQGSNYEQYF. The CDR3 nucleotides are TGTTCTGCCAGCGCACAGGGATCCAACTACGAGCAGTACTTC. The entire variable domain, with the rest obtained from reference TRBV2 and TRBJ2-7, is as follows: EPEVTQTPSHQVTQMGQEVILRCVPISNHLYFYWYRQILGQKVEFLVSFYNNEISEKSEIFDDQFSVERPDGSNFTLKIRSTKLEDSAMYFCSASAQGSNYEQYFGPGTRLTVT.

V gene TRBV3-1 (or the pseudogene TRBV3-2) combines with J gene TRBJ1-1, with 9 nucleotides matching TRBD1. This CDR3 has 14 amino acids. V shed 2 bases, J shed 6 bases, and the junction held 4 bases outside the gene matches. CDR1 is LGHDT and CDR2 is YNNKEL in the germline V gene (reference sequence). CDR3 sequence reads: CASSQSRQGAEAFF. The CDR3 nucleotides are TGTGCCAGCAGCCAAAGTCGACAGGGGGCTGAAGCTTTCTTT.

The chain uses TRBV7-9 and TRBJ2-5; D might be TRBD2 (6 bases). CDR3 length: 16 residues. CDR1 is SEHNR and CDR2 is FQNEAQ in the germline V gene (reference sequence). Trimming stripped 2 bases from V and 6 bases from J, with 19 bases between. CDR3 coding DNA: TGTGCCAGCAGCTTATGGGTAACGGGGGAGAAAAAGACCCAGTACTTC. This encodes CASSLWVTGEKKTQYF.

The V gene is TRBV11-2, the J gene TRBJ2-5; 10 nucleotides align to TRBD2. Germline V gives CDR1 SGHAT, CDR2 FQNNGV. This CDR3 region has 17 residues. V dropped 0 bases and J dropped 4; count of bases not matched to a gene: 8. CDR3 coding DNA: TGTGCCAGCAGCTTAGATCTCCTAGCGGGGGAACGAGAGACCCAGTACTTC. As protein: CASSLDLLAGERETQYF.

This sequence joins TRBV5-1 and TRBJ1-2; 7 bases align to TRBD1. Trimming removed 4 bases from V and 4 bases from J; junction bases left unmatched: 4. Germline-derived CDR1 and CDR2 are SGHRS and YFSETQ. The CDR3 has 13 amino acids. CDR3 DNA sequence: TGCGCCAGCAGCCTGGGGACAGCCTATGGCTACACCTTC. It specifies CASSLGTAYGYTF. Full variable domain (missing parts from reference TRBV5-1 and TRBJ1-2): KAGVTQTPRYLIKTRGQQVTLSCSPISGHRSVSWYQQTPGQGLQFLFEYFSETQRNKGNFPGRFSGRQFSNSRSEMNVSTLELGDSALYLCASSLGTAYGYTFGSGTRLTVV.

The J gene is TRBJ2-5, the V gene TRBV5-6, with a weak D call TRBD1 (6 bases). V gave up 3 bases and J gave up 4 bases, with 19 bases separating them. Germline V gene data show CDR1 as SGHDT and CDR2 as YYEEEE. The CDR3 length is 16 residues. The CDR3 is CASSSGTGLKGETQYF. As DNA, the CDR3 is TGTGCCAGCAGCTCGGGTACAGGGCTGAAGGGAGAGACCCAGTACTTC.

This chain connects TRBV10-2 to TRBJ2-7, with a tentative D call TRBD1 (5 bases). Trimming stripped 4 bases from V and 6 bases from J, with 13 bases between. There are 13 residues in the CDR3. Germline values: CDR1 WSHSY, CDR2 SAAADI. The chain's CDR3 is CASSAQGSTEQYF. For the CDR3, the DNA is TGCGCCAGCAGTGCGCAGGGCTCGACCGAGCAGTACTTC.

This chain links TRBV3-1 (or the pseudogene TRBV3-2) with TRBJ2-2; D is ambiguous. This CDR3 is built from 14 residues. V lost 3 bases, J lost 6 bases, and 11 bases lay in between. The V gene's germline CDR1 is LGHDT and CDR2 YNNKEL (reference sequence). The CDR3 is CASSHSTEAGELFF. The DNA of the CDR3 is TGTGCCAGCAGCCACTCCACCGAGGCCGGGGAGCTGTTTTTT.

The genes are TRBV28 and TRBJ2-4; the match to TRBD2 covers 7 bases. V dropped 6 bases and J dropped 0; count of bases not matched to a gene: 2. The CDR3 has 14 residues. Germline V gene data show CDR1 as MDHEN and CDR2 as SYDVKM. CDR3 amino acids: CASRGGVAKNIQYF. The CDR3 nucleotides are TGTGCCAGCAGGGGAGGGGTAGCCAAAAACATTCAGTACTTC.

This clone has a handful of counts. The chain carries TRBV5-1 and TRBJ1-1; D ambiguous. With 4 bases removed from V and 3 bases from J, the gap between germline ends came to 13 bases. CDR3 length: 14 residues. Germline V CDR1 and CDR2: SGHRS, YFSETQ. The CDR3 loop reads CASSPGSGDTEAFF. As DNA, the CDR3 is TGCGCCAGCAGCCCGGGAAGCGGAGACACTGAAGCTTTCTTT.

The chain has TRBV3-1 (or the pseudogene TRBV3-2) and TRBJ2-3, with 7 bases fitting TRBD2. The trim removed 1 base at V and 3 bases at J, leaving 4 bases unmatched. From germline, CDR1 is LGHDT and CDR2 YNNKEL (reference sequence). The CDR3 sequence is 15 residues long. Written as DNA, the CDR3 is TGTGCCAGCAGCCAAGTCGGGGGAGGGACAGATACGCAGTATTTT. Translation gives CASSQVGGGTDTQYF.

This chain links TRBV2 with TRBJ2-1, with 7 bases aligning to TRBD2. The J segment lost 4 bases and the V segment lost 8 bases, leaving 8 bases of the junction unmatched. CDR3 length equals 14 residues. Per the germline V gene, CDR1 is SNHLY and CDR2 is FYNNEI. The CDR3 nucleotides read TGTGCCAGCGGGCTAGCGGCTTCTTACAATGAGCAGTTCTTC. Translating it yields CASGLAASYNEQFF.

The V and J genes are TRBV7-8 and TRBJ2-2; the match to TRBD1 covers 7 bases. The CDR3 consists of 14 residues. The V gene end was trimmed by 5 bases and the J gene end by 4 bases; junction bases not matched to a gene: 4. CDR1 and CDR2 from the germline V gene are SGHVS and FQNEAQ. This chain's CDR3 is CASSRPGGTGELFF. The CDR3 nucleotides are TGTGCCAGCAGCCGACCAGGGGGCACCGGGGAGCTGTTTTTT.

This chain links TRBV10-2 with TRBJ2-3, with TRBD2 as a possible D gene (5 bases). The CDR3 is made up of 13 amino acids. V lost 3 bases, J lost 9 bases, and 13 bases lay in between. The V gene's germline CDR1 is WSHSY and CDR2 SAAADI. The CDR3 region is CASSDTQPGTQYF. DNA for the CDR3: TGCGCCAGCAGTGATACCCAGCCGGGAACGCAGTATTTT.

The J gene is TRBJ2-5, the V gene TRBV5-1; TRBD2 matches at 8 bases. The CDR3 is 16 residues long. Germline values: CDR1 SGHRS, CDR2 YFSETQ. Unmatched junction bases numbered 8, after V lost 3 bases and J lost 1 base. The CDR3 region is CASSWDTGGPQETQYF. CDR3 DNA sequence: TGCGCCAGCAGCTGGGACACGGGGGGGCCCCAAGAGACCCAGTACTTC. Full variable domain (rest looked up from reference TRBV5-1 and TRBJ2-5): KAGVTQTPRYLIKTRGQQVTLSCSPISGHRSVSWYQQTPGQGLQFLFEYFSETQRNKGNFPGRFSGRQFSNSRSEMNVSTLELGDSALYLCASSWDTGGPQETQYFGPGTRLLVL.

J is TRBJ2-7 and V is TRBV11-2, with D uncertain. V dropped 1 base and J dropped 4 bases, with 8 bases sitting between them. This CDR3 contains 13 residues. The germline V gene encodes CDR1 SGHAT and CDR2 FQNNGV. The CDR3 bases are TGTGCCAGCAGCTTAGGAGTTCCGTACGAGCAGTACTTC. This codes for CASSLGVPYEQYF.

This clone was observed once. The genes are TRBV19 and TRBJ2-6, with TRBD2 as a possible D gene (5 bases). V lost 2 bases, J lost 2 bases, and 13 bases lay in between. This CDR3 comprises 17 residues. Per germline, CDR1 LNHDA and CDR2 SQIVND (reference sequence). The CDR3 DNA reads TGTGCCAGTAGTATATCGACTAAATTAACTGGGGCCAACGTCCTGACTTTC. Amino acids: CASSISTKLTGANVLTF.

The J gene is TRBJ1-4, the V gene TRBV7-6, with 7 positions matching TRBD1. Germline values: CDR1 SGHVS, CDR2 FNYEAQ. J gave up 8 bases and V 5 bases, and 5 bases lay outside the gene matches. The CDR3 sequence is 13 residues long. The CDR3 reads CASSRQGWEKLFF. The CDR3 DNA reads TGTGCCAGCAGCCGACAGGGATGGGAAAAACTGTTTTTT.

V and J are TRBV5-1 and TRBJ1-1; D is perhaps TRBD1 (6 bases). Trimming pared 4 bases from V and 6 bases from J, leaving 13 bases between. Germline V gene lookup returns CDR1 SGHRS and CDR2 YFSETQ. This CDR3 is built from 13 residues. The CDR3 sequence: CASSIQGLAEAFF. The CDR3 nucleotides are TGCGCCAGCAGCATACAGGGTTTGGCTGAAGCTTTCTTT.

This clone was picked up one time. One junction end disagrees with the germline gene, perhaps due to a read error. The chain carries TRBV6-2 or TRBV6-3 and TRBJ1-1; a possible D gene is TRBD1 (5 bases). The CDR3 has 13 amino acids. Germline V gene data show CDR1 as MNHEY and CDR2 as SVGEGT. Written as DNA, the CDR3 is TGTGCCAGCAGCTACTCCAGGGTCACTGAAGCTTTCTTT. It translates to CASSYSRVTEAFF.

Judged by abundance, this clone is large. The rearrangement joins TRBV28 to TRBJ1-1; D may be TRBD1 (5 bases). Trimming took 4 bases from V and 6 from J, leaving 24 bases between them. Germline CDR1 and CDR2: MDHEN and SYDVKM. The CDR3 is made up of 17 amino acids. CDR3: CASSSWGGEGEKSEAFF. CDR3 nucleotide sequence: TGTGCCAGCAGTTCATGGGGCGGGGAGGGAGAGAAGTCTGAAGCTTTCTTT.

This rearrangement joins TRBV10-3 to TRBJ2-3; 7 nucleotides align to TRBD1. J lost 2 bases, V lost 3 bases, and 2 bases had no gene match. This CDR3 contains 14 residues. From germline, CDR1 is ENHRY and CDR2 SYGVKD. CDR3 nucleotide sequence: TGTGCCATCAGTGACGGGACAGACACAGATACGCAGTATTTT. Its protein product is CAISDGTDTDTQYF.

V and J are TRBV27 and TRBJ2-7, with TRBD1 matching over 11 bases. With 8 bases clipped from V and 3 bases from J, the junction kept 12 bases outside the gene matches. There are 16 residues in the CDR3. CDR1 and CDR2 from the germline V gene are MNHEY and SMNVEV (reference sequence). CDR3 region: CASRGQGATTHYEQYF. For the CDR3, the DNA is TGTGCCAGCCGTGGACAGGGGGCGACGACACACTACGAGCAGTACTTC.

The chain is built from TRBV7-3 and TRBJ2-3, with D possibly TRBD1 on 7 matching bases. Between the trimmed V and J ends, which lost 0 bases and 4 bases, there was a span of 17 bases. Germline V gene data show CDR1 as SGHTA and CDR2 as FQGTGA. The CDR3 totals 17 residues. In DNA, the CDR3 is TGTGCCAGCAGCTTAACTAGGAGGGGGCAAGTTCCAGATACGCAGTATTTT. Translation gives CASSLTRRGQVPDTQYF.

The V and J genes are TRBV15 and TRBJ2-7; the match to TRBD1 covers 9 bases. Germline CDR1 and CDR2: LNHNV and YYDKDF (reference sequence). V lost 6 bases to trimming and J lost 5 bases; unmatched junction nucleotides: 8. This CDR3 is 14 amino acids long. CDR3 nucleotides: TGTGCCACCAGGCTTACCGGGACAGGGCACGAGCAGTACTTC. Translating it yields CATRLTGTGHEQYF.

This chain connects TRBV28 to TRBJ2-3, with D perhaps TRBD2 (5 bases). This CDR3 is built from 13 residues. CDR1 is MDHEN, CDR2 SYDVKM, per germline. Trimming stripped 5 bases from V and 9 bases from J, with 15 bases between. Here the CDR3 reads CASSPPGLATQYF. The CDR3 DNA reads TGTGCCAGCAGTCCCCCGGGCCTAGCAACGCAGTATTTT.

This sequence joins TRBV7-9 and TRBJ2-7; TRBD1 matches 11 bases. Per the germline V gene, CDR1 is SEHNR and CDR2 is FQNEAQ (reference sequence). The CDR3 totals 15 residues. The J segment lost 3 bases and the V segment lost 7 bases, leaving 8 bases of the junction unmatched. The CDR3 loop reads CASTKAGTGGYEQYF. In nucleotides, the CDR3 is TGTGCCAGCACCAAAGCCGGGACAGGGGGCTACGAGCAGTACTTC. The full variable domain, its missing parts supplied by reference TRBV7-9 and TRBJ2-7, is DTGVSQNPRHKITKRGQNVTFRCDPISEHNRLYWYRQTLGQGPEFLTYFQNEAQLEKSRLLSDRFSAERPKGSFSTLEIQRTEQGDSAMYLCASTKAGTGGYEQYFGPGTRLTVT.